The T cell receptor beta chain described here comes from a study of T cell responses to AZD1222 COVID-19 vaccine. Some clones are missing from TCRdb's copy, which holds only in-frame ones; the method was immunoSEQ multiplex PCR. Seen here are about 120,000 clones, around 87% observed once, and the top ten hold roughly 1.2%. The CDR3 totals 11 residues. Deletions cut 4 bases from V and 4 bases from J, with 4 bases between. Germline loops: CDR1 MGHDK, CDR2 SYGVNS. This sample comprised peripheral blood, obtained on day 0 of AZD1222 vaccination. This chain joins TRBV25-1 and TRBJ1-2, with D unclear. The clonotype originates from an adult in good health. The DNA for the CDR3 is TGTGCCAGCAGTGCCCTCTATGGCTACACCTTC. This codes for CASSALYGYTF.